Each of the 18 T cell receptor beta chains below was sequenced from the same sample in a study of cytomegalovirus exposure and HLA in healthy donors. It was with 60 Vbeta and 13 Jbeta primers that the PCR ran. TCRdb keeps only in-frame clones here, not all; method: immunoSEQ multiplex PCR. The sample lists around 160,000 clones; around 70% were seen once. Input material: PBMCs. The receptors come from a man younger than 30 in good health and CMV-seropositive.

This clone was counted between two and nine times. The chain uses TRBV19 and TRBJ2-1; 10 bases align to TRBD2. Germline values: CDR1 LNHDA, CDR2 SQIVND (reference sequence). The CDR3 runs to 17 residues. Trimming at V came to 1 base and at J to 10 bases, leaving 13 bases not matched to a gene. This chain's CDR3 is CASSIGRLAGVSGEQFF. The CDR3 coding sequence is TGTGCCAGTAGTATAGGGAGGCTAGCGGGAGTCTCAGGGGAGCAGTTCTTC.

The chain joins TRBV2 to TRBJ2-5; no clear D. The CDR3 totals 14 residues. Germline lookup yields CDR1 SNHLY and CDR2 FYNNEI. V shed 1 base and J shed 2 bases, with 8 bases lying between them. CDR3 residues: CASSEVIVQETQYF. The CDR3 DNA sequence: TGTGCCAGCAGTGAAGTAATAGTACAAGAGACCCAGTACTTC.

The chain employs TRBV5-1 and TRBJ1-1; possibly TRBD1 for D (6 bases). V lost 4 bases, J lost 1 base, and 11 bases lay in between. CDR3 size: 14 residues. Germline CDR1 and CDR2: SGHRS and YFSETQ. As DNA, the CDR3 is TGCGCCAGCAGCCTTTTACAGGGGAACACTGAAGCTTTCTTT. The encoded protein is CASSLLQGNTEAFF.

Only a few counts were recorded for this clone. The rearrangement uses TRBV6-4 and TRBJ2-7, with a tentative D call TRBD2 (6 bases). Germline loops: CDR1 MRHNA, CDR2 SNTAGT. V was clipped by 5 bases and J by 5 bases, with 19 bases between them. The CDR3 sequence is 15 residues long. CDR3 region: CASSQRVAGPDEQYV. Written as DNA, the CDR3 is TGTGCCAGCAGTCAAAGGGTCGCGGGGCCCGACGAGCAGTACGTC.

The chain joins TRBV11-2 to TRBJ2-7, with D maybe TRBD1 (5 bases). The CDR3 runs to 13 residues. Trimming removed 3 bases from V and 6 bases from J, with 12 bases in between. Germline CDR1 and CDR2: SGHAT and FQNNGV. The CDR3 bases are TGTGCCAGCAGCTTCCAGGGCTGGGGCGAGCAGTACGTC. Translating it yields CASSFQGWGEQYV.

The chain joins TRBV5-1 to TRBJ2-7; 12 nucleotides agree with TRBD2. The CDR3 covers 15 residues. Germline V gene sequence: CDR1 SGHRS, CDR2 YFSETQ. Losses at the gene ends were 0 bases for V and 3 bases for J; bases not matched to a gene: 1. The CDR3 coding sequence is TGCGCCAGCAGCTTGGGACTAGCGGGGGTCTACGAGCAGTACGTC. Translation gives CASSLGLAGVYEQYV.

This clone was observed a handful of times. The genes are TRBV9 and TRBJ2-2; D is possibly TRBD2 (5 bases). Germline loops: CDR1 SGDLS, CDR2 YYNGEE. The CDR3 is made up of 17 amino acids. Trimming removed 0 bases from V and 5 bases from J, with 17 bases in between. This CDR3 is CASSVEGLPGGTGELFF. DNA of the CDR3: TGTGCCAGCAGCGTAGAGGGCCTCCCAGGAGGTACCGGGGAGCTGTTTTTT.

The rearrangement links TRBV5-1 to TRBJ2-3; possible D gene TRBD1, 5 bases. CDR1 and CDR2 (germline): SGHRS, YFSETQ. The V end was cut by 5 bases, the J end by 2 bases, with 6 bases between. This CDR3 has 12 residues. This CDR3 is CASRDNTDTQYF. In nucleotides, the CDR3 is TGCGCCAGCAGGGACAACACAGATACGCAGTATTTT.

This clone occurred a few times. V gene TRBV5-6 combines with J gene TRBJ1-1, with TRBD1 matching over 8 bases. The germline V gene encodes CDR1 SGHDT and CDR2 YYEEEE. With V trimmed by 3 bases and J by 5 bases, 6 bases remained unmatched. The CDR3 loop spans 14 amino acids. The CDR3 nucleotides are TGTGCCAGCAGCTCGGACAGGGCGTGGACTGAAGCTTTCTTT. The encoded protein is CASSSDRAWTEAFF.

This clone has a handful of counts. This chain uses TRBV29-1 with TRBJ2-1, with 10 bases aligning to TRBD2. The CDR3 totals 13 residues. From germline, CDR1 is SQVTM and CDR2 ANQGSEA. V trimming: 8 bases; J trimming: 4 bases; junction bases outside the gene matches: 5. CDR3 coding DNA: TGCAGCACCGGGACTAGCGAGTACAATGAGCAGTTCTTC. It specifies CSTGTSEYNEQFF.

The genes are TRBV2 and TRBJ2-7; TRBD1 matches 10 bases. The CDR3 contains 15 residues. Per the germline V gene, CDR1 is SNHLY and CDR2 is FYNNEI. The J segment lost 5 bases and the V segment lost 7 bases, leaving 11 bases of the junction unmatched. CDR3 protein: CASKGPGTGVHEQYV. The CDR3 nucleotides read TGTGCCAGCAAAGGTCCGGGGACAGGGGTCCACGAGCAGTACGTC.

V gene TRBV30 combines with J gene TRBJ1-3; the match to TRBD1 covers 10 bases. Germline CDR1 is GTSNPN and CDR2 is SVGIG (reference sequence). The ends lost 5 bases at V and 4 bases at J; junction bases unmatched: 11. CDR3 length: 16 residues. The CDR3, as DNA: TGTGCCTGGGCAGACAGGGGGCGAGGGGGAGGAAACACCATATATTTT. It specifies CAWADRGRGGGNTIYF.

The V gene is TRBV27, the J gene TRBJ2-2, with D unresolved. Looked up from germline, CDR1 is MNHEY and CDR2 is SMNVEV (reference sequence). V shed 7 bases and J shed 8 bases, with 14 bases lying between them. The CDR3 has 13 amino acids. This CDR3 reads CASTPSSTGELFF. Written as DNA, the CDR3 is TGTGCCAGCACCCCCTCCTCGACAGGGGAGCTGTTTTTT.

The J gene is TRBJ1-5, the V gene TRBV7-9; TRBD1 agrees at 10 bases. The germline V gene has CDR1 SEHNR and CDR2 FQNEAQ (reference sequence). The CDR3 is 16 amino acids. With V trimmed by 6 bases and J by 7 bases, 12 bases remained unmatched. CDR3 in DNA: TGTGCCAGCAGTCGCCGCGGACAGGGGGAGAGCCAGCCCCAGCATTTT. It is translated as CASSRRGQGESQPQHF. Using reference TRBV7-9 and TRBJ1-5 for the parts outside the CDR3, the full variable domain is DTGVSQNPRHKITKRGQNVTFRCDPISEHNRLYWYRQTLGQGPEFLTYFQNEAQLEKSRLLSDRFSAERPKGSFSTLEIQRTEQGDSAMYLCASSRRGQGESQPQHFGDGTRLSIL.

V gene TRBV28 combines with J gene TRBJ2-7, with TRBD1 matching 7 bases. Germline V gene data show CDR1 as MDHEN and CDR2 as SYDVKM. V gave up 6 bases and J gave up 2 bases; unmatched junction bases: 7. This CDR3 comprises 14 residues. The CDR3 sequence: CASSRGGGAYEQYV. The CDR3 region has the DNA TGTGCCAGCAGCAGAGGGGGCGGAGCCTACGAGCAGTACGTC.

The CDR3 DNA follows: TGTGCCTGGAGGAACAGGGGGCTAGAGACCCAGTACTTC. It translates to CAWRNRGLETQYF. The rearrangement uses TRBV30 and TRBJ2-5; 9 bases match TRBD1. V dropped 3 bases and J dropped 4; count of bases not matched to a gene: 3. The CDR3 contains 13 residues. Germline V lookup: CDR1 GTSNPN, CDR2 SVGIG (reference sequence).

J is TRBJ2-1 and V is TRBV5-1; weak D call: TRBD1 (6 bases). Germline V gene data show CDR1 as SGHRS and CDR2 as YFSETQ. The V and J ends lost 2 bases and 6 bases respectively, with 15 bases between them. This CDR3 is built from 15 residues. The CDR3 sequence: CASSFSGAPGNEQFF. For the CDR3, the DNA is TGCGCCAGCAGCTTTTCAGGGGCCCCTGGCAATGAGCAGTTCTTC. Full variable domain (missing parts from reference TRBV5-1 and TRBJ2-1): KAGVTQTPRYLIKTRGQQVTLSCSPISGHRSVSWYQQTPGQGLQFLFEYFSETQRNKGNFPGRFSGRQFSNSRSEMNVSTLELGDSALYLCASSFSGAPGNEQFFGPGTRLTVL.

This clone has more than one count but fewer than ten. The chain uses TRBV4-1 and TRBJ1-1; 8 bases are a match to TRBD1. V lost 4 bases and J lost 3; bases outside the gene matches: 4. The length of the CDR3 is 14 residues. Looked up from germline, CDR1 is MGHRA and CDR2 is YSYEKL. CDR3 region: CASSPQGADTEAFF. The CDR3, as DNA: TGCGCCAGCAGCCCGCAGGGGGCGGACACTGAAGCTTTCTTT.